This T cell receptor beta chain was sequenced for a study of T cells in Graves' hyperthyroidism and ophthalmopathy. For the diagnoses, clinical symptoms, serum thyroxine and TRAb, thyroid ultrasound and orbital computed tomography were used. V was pared by 3 bases and J by 2 bases, with 2 bases of the junction left unmatched. The CDR3 runs 15 residues. Looked up from germline, CDR1 is SNHLY and CDR2 is FYNNEI. Study findings and constraints: Most expanded thyroid clonotypes above 0.001 also appeared in blood. Ophthalmopathy got predicted by the model a median roughly 6.4 months before its onset.

Comments on this clonotype: Its cognate antigen is unknown.

Amplification of TCR beta CDR3 regions was performed using RNA transcripts as template. The TCR CDR3 was amplified in a first-round RT-PCR using the HTBI primer set. MiXCR was run by TCRdb on the multiplex PCR reads, yielding one entry per CDR3 protein. The table lists about 570,000 distinct CDR3 sequences, approximately 44% of them singletons, with roughly 19% in the top ten. The source is an adult woman with Graves' disease, either hyperthyroidism or ophthalmopathy (not recorded which). This chain uses TRBV2 with TRBJ2-7; 12 positions agree with TRBD1. The sample comprised peripheral blood or thyroid tissue (not recorded which). The CDR3 sequence is CASSEGTGGTYEQYF. CDR3 DNA: TGTGCCAGCAGTGAGGGGACAGGGGGCACCTACGAGCAGTACTTC.